This T cell receptor beta chain came from a study of blood T cell repertoires in COVID-19. This CDR3 contains 14 residues. Germline CDR1 SGHNT, CDR2 YYREEE (reference sequence). V was shortened by 0 bases and J by 2 bases, with 8 bases between the two germline ends. Repertoires were generated with immunoSEQ multiplex PCR, while TCRdb's copy carries only in-frame clones and drops some. The sample lists some 66,000 clones, roughly 80% occurring once. The sequenced sample consisted of peripheral blood. The chain joins TRBV5-4 to TRBJ1-2; D remains ambiguous. The origin of this receptor is a man between 60 and 70 years old with acute or convalescent COVID-19. The CDR3 here is CASSLERLNYGYTF. CDR3 DNA sequence: TGTGCCAGCAGCTTGGAACGGTTAAACTATGGCTACACCTTC. Full variable domain (missing parts from reference TRBV5-4 and TRBJ1-2): ETGVTQSPTHLIKTRGQQVTLRCSSQSGHNTVSWYQQALGQGPQFIFQYYREEENGRGNFPPRFSGLQFPNYSSELNVNALELDDSALYLCASSLERLNYGYTFGSGTRLTVV.